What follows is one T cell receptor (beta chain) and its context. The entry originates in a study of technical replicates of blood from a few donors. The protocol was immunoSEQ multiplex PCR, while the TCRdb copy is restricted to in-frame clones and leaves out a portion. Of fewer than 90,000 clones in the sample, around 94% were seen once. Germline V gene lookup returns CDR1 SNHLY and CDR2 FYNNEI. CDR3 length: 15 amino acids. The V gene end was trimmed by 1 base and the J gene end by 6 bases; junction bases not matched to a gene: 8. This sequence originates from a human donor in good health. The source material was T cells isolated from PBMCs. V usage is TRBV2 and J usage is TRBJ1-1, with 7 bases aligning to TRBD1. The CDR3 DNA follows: TGTGCCAGCAGTGAAGGAGTCCGACAGGGCGCTGAAGCTTTCTTT. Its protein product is CASSEGVRQGAEAFF.